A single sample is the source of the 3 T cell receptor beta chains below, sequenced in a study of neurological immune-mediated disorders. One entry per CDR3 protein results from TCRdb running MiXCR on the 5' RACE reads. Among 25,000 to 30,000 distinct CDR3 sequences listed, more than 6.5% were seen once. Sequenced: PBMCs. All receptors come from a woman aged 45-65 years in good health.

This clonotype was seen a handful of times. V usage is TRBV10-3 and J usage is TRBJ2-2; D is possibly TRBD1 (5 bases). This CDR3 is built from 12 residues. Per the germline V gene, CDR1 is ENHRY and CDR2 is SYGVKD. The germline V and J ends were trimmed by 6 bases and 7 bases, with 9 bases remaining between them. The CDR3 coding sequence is TGTGCCATCAGGACAGAGGACGGGGAGCTGTTTTTT. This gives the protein CAIRTEDGELFF.

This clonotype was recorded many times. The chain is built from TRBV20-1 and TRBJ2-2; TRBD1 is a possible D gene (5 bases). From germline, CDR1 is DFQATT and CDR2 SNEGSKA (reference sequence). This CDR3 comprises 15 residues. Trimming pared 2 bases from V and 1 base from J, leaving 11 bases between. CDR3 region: CSARLDNENTGELFF. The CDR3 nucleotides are TGCAGTGCTAGACTGGACAACGAGAACACCGGGGAGCTGTTTTTT.

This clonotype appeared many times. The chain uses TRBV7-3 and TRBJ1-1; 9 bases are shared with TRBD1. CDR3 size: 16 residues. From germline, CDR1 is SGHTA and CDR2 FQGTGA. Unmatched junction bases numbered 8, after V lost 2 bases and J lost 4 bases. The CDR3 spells CASSLAGQGGGTEAFF. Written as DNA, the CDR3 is TGTGCCAGCAGCTTAGCGGGACAGGGTGGGGGCACTGAAGCTTTCTTT.